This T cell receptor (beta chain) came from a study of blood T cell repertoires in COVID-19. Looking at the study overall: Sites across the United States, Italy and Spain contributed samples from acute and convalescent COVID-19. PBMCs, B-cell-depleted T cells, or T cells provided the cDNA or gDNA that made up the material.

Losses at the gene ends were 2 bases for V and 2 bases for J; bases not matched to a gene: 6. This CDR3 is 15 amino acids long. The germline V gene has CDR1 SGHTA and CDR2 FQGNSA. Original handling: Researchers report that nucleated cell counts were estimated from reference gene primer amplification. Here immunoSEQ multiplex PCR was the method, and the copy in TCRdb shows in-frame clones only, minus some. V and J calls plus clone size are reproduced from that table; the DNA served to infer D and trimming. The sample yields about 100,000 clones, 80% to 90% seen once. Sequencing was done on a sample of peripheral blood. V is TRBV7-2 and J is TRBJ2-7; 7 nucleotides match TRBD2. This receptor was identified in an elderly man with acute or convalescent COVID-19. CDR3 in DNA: TGTGCCAGCAGCTTAAGTGCGGGAGTGGCCTACGAGCAGTACTTC. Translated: CASSLSAGVAYEQYF.